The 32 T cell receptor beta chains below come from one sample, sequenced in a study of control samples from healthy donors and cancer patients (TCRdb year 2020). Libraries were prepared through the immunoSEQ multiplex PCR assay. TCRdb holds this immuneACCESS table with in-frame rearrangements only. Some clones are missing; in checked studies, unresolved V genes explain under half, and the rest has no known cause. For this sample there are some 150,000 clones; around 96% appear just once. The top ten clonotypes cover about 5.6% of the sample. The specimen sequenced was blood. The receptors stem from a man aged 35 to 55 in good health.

The CDR3 loop reads CASSSLAGAKNIQYF. CDR3 bases: TGTGCCAGCAGTTCCCTAGCGGGAGCCAAAAACATTCAGTACTTC. V gene TRBV28 combines with J gene TRBJ2-4; 8 nucleotides match TRBD2. Germline V CDR1 and CDR2: MDHEN, SYDVKM. V shed 4 bases, J shed 0 bases, and the junction held 2 bases outside the gene matches. The CDR3 sequence is 15 residues long. The variable domain in full, completed from reference TRBV28 and TRBJ2-4, reads DVKVTQSSRYLVKRTGEKVFLECVQDMDHENMFWYRQDPGLGLRLIYFSYDVKMKEKGDIPEGYSVSREKKERFSLILESASTNQTSMYLCASSSLAGAKNIQYFGAGTRLSVL.

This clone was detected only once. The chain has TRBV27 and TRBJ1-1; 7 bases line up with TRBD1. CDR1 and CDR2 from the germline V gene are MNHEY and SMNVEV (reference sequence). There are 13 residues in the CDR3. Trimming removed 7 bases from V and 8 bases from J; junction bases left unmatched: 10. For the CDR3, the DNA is TGTGCCAGCAATAGTCGGGGAGGGGGCGAAGCTTTCTTT. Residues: CASNSRGGGEAFF.

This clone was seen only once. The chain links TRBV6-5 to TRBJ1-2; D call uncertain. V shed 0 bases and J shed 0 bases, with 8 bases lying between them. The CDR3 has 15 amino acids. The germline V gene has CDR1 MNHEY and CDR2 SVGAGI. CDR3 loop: CASSYSRPSNYGYTF. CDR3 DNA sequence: TGTGCCAGCAGTTACTCGCGACCCTCTAACTATGGCTACACCTTC.

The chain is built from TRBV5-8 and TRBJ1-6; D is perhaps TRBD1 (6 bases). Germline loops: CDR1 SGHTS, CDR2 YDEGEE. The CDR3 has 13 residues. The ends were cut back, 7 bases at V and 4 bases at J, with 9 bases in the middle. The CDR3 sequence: CASGQGYNSPLHF. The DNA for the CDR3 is TGTGCCAGCGGGCAGGGGTATAATTCACCCCTCCACTTT.

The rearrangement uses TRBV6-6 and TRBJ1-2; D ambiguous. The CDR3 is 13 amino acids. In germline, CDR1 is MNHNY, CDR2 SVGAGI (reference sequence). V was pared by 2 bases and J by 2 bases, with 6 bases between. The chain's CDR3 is CASSYRQNYGYTF. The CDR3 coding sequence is TGTGCCAGCAGTTACAGGCAGAACTATGGCTACACCTTC.

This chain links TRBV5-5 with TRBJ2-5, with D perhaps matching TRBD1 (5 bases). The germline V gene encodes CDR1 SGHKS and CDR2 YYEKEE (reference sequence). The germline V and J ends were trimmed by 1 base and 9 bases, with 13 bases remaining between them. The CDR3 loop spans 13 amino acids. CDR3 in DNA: TGTGCCAGCAGCTTGTGGCAGGGTGAGGCCCAGTACTTC. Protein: CASSLWQGEAQYF.

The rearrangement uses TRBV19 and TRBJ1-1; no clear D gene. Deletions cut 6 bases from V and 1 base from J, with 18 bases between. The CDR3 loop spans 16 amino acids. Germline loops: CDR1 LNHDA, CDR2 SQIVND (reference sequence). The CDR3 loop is CASRRRSGSENTEAFF. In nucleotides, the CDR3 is TGTGCCAGTAGAAGACGAAGCGGGTCTGAGAACACTGAAGCTTTCTTT.

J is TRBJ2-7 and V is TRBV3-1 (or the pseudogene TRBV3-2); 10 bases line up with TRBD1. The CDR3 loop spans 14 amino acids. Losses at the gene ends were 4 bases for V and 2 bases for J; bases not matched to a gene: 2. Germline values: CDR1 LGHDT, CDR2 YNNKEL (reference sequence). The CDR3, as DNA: TGTGCCAGCAGCCCGGGACAGGGGACCTACGAGCAGTACTTC. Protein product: CASSPGQGTYEQYF.

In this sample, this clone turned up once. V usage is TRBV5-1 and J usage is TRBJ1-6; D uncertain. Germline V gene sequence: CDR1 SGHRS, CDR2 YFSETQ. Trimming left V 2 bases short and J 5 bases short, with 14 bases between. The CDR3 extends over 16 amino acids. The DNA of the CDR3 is TGCGCCAGCAGCTTTGGCACAGCAGAAAATAATTCACCCCTCCACTTT. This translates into CASSFGTAENNSPLHF. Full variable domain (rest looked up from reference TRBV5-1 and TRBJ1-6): KAGVTQTPRYLIKTRGQQVTLSCSPISGHRSVSWYQQTPGQGLQFLFEYFSETQRNKGNFPGRFSGRQFSNSRSEMNVSTLELGDSALYLCASSFGTAENNSPLHFGNGTRLTVT.

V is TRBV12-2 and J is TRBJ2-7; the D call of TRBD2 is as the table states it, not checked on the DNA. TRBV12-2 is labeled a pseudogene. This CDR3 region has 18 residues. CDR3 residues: CASRLAARLTSGGSEQYF. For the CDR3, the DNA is TGTGCAAGTCGCTTAGCTGCCAGGTTGACTAGCGGGGGTTCTGAGCAGTACTTC.

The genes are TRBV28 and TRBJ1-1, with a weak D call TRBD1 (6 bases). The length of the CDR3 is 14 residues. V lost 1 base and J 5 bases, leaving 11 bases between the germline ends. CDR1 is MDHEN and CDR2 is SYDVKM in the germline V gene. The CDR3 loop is CASSLFRGGTEAFF. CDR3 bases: TGTGCCAGCAGTTTATTCAGGGGAGGGACTGAAGCTTTCTTT.

The CDR3 region has the DNA TGTGCCAGCAGCCAGGGACAGCCCCCTCACAATGAGCAGTTCTTC. Its protein is CASSQGQPPHNEQFF. J is TRBJ2-1 and V is TRBV7-3; 7 positions agree with TRBD1. Trimming cost V 5 bases and J 5 bases; bases outside gene matches: 9. This CDR3 is built from 15 residues. Germline V gene data show CDR1 as SGHTA and CDR2 as FQGTGA.

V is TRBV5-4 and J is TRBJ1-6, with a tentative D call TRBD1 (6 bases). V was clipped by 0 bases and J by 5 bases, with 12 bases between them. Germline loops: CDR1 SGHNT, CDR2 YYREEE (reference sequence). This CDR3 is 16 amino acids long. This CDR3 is CASSLEGGWNNSPLHF. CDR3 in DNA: TGTGCCAGCAGCTTGGAAGGGGGGTGGAATAATTCACCCCTCCACTTT.

The chain's CDR3 is CASSRTYQSNQPQHF. The DNA of the CDR3 is TGTGCCAGCAGCCGGACATACCAAAGCAATCAGCCCCAGCATTTT. The chain links TRBV6-5 to TRBJ1-5, with a possible D match to TRBD1 (5 bases). The CDR3 is 15 amino acids. The V gene lost 6 bases and the J gene lost 1 base, with 13 bases spanning the gap. Per germline, CDR1 MNHEY and CDR2 SVGAGI.

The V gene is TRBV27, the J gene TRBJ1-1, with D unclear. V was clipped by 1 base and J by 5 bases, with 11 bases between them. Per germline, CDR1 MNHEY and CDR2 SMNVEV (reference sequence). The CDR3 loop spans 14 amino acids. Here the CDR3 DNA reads TGTGCCAGCAGTTTATGGCCCATTGGGACTGAAGCTTTCTTT. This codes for CASSLWPIGTEAFF.

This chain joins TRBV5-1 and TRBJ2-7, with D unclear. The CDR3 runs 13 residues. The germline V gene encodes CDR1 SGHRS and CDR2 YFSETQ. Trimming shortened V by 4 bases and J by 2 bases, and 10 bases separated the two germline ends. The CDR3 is CASSPEMTYEQYF. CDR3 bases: TGCGCCAGCAGCCCCGAGATGACCTACGAGCAGTACTTC.

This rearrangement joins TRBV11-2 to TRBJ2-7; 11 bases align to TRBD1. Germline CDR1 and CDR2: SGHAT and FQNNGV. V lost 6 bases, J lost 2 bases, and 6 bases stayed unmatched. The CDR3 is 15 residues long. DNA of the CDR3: TGTGCCAGCAGACGTCCGGGACAGGGGGCCTACGAGCAGTACTTC. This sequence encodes CASRRPGQGAYEQYF.

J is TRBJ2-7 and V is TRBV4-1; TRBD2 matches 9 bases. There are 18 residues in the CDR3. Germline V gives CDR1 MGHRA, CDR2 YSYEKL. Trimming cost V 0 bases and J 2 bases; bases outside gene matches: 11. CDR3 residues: CASSQDPWSGGRPYEQYF. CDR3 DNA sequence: TGCGCCAGCAGCCAAGATCCCTGGAGCGGGGGGCGCCCCTACGAGCAGTACTTC.

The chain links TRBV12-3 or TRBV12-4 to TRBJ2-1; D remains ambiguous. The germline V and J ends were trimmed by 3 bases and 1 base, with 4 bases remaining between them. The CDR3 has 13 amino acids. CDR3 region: CASSLSSYNEQFF. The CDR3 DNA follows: TGTGCCAGCAGTTTGTCTTCCTACAATGAGCAGTTCTTC.

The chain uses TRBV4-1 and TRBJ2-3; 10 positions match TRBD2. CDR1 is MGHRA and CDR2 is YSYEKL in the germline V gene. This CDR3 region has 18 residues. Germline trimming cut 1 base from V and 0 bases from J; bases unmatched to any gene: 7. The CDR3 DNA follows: TGCGCCAGCAGCCAAGTCGGAACTAGCGGGGCCAGCACAGATACGCAGTATTTT. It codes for CASSQVGTSGASTDTQYF.

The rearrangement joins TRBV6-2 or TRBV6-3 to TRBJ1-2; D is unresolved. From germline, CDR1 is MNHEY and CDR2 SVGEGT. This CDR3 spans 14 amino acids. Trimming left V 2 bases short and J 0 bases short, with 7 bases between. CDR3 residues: CASSYGGANYGYTF. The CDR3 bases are TGTGCCAGCAGTTACGGCGGCGCTAACTATGGCTACACCTTC.

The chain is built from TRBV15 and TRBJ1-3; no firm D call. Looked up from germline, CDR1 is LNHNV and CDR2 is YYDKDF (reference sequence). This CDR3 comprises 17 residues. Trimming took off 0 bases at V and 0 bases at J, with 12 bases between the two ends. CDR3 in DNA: TGTGCCACCAGCAGAGATCGAGGGCAGTACTCTGGAAACACCATATATTTT. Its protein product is CATSRDRGQYSGNTIYF.

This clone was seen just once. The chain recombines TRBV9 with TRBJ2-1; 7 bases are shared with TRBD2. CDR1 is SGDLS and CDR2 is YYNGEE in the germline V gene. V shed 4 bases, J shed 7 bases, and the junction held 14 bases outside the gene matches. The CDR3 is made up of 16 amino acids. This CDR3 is CASSSRTSSSRNEQFF. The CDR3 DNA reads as TGTGCCAGCAGCTCCCGGACTAGTTCTAGTAGGAATGAGCAGTTCTTC.

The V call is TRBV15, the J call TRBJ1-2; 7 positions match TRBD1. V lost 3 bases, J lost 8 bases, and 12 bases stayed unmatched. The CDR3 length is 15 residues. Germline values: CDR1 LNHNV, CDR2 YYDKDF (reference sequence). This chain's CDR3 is CATSRIVQGIVGYTF. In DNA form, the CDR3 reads TGTGCCACCAGCAGGATAGTACAGGGGATAGTAGGCTACACCTTC.

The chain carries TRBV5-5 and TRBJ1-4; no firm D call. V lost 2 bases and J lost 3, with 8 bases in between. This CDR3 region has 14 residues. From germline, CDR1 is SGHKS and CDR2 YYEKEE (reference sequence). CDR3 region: CASSLPPPNEKLFF. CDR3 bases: TGTGCCAGCAGCTTACCCCCACCTAATGAAAAACTGTTTTTT.

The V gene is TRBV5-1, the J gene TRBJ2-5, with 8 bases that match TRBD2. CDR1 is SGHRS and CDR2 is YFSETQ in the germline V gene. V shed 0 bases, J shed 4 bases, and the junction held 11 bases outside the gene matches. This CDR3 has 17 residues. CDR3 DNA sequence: TGCGCCAGCAGCTTGGGAAGGGGACTAGAGATTGGAGAGACCCAGTACTTC. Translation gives CASSLGRGLEIGETQYF.

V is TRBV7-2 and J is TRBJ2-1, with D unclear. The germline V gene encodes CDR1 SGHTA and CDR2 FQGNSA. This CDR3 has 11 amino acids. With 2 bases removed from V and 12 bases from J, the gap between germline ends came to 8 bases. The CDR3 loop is CASSLKVRQFF. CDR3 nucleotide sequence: TGTGCCAGCAGCTTAAAGGTGAGGCAGTTCTTC.

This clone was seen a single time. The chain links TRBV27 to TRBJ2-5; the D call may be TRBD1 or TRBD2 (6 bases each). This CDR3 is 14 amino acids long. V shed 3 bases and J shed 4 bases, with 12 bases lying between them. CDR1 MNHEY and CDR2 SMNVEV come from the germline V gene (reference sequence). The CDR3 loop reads CASSFRGGVETQYF. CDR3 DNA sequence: TGTGCCAGCAGTTTCAGGGGAGGAGTAGAGACCCAGTACTTC.

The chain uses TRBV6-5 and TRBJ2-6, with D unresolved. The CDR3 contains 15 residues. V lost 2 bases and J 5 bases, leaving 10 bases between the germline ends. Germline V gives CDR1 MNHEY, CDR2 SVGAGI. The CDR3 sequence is CASSYALDRANVLTF. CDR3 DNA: TGTGCCAGCAGTTACGCACTGGATCGGGCCAACGTCCTGACTTTC.

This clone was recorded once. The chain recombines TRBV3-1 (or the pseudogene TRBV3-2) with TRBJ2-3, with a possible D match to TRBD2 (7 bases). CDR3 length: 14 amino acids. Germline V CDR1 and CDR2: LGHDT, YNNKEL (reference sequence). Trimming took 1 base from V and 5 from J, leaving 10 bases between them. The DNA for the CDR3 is TGTGCCAGCAGCCAAGGAGGGGGGGAAGATACGCAGTATTTT. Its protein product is CASSQGGGEDTQYF.

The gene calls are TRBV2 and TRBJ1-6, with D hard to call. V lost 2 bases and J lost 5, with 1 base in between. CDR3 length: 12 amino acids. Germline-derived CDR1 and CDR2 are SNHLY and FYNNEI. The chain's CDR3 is CASSENNSPLHF. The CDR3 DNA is TGTGCCAGCAGTGAAAATAATTCACCCCTCCACTTT.

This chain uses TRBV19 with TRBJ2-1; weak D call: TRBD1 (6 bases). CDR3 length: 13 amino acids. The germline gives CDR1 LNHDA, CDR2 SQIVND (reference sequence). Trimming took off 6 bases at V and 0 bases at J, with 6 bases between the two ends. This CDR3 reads CASRDSSYNEQFF. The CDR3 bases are TGTGCCAGTAGGGACAGCTCCTACAATGAGCAGTTCTTC. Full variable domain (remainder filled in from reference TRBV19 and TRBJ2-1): DGGITQSPKYLFRKEGQNVTLSCEQNLNHDAMYWYRQDPGQGLRLIYYSQIVNDFQKGDIAEGYSVSREKKESFPLTVTSAQKNPTAFYLCASRDSSYNEQFFGPGTRLTVL.